The 21 T cell receptor beta chains below all came from one sample that was sequenced in a study of blood T cells in healthy people across ages. Alongside a J-beta primer mix, a sample-barcoded 5' primer served in a second PCR lasting about 7 to 12 cycles. TCRdb called the 5' RACE reads again in MiXCR, with one record for every CDR3 protein. In the table there are some 760,000 distinct CDR3 sequences, 25% of which are singletons. These data were likewise used in another study, on T cells of mothers and their children.

The sequencing input was blood. These receptors originate from a boy aged 5-17 years in good health.

The V and J genes are TRBV6-5 and TRBJ1-6, with D perhaps matching TRBD1 (5 bases). Looked up from germline, CDR1 is MNHEY and CDR2 is SVGAGI. This CDR3 spans 19 amino acids. V was clipped by 0 bases and J by 0 bases, with 15 bases between them. The CDR3 sequence is CASSYSSRGSSSYNSPLHF. For the CDR3, the DNA is TGTGCCAGCAGTTACTCGAGCCGGGGGTCGAGCTCCTATAATTCACCCCTCCACTTT.

The CDR3: CASSHGLSSYEQYF. CDR3 in DNA: TGCGCCAGCAGCCACGGCCTAAGTTCGTACGAGCAGTACTTC. This chain connects TRBV4-3 to TRBJ2-5; D gene ambiguous. The DNA end is more similar to TRBJ2-7, so the J call may be wrong. From germline, CDR1 is LGHNA and CDR2 YSLEER. CDR3 length: 14 residues.

The chain employs TRBV7-2 and TRBJ2-7; 11 bases match TRBD2. V lost 4 bases, J lost 6 bases, and 8 bases stayed unmatched. Germline lookup yields CDR1 SGHTA and CDR2 FQGNSA. There are 15 residues in the CDR3. This CDR3 is CASSSIAGGPVEQYF. CDR3 nucleotides: TGTGCCAGCAGCTCTATAGCGGGAGGGCCGGTCGAGCAGTACTTC.

This rearrangement joins TRBV5-1 to TRBJ2-7; no clear D gene. Trimming stripped 5 bases from V and 2 bases from J, with 14 bases between. Germline lookup yields CDR1 SGHRS and CDR2 YFSETQ. The CDR3 is 14 amino acids. The chain's CDR3 is CASRLEVGPYEQYF. The CDR3, as DNA: TGCGCCAGCAGATTAGAGGTCGGTCCCTACGAGCAGTACTTC.

In this sample, this clonotype turned up a few times. This rearrangement joins TRBV29-1 to TRBJ2-3; no clear D gene. Per the germline V gene, CDR1 is SQVTM and CDR2 is ANQGSEA. The CDR3 consists of 14 residues. V was cut by 7 bases and J by 2 bases, with 16 bases left in between. Here the CDR3 reads CSALPDLATDTQYF. CDR3 nucleotides: TGCAGCGCGCTGCCGGATTTAGCCACAGATACGCAGTATTTT.

The chain carries TRBV12-3 or TRBV12-4 and TRBJ2-1; D possibly corresponds to TRBD2 (6 bases). V lost 6 bases, J lost 10 bases, and 13 bases lay in between. The CDR3 consists of 12 residues. As DNA, the CDR3 is TGTGCCAGCAGCCCGGGACTCACCGAGCAGTTCTTC. Its protein product is CASSPGLTEQFF.

The gene calls are TRBV7-9 and TRBJ2-5; D possibly corresponds to TRBD2 (5 bases). Trimming took off 2 bases at V and 2 bases at J, with 9 bases between the two ends. The length of the CDR3 is 14 residues. Germline V gives CDR1 SEHNR, CDR2 FQNEAQ (reference sequence). CDR3 amino acids: CASSLRETQETQYF. For the CDR3, the DNA is TGTGCCAGCAGCTTAAGGGAGACACAAGAGACCCAGTACTTC. Combining the CDR3 with reference TRBV7-9 and TRBJ2-5 gives the whole variable domain DTGVSQNPRHKITKRGQNVTFRCDPISEHNRLYWYRQTLGQGPEFLTYFQNEAQLEKSRLLSDRFSAERPKGSFSTLEIQRTEQGDSAMYLCASSLRETQETQYFGPGTRLLVL.

V is TRBV29-1 and J is TRBJ2-1; the D gene is possibly TRBD1 (6 bases). The assigned J gene may be wrong: the sequence end matches TRBJ2-5 better. Germline V gene data show CDR1 as SQVTM and CDR2 as ANQGSEA. CDR3 length equals 13 residues. The CDR3 DNA reads as TGCAGCGTTCCCTATGGACAGTGGGAGACCCAGTACTTC. This translates into CSVPYGQWETQYF.

The chain couples TRBV6-5 to TRBJ1-1, with D uncertain. The CDR3 length is 13 residues. The V end was cut by 7 bases, the J end by 7 bases, with 16 bases between. The germline V gene encodes CDR1 MNHEY and CDR2 SVGAGI. The CDR3: CASTTSGNDEAFF. CDR3 sequence (DNA): TGTGCCAGCACCACCTCGGGTAATGATGAAGCTTTCTTT.

The sample holds a few counts of this clonotype. The chain is built from TRBV27 and TRBJ2-7, with D unresolved. V was shortened by 3 bases and J by 0 bases, with 12 bases between the two germline ends. The CDR3 sequence is 15 residues long. Per the germline V gene, CDR1 is MNHEY and CDR2 is SMNVEV (reference sequence). The CDR3 coding sequence is TGTGCCAGCAGTTTTCGTTTGAGAGACTCCTACGAGCAGTACTTC. Amino acids: CASSFRLRDSYEQYF.

This clonotype was detected only a few times. The gene calls are TRBV4-2 and TRBJ2-7; tentatively, D is TRBD1 (5 bases). The ends were cut back, 4 bases at V and 3 bases at J, with 10 bases in the middle. This CDR3 comprises 13 residues. Germline values: CDR1 LGHNA, CDR2 YNFKEQ. The CDR3 reads CASSPGHDYEQYF. CDR3 nucleotides: TGTGCCAGCAGCCCTGGACATGACTACGAGCAGTACTTC.

The chain is built from TRBV11-2 and TRBJ2-1; D possibly corresponds to TRBD2 (6 bases). The V end lost 3 bases, the J end lost 6 bases, and 9 bases lay between the germline ends. Germline loops: CDR1 SGHAT, CDR2 FQNNGV. The CDR3 is made up of 13 amino acids. CDR3 coding DNA: TGTGCCAGCAGCTTGGGAGGAAGCAATGAGCAGTTCTTC. Its protein is CASSLGGSNEQFF.

Notes on this clonotype: One end of the junction does not line up with germline, which may come from a read error. J is TRBJ2-5 and V is TRBV4-3; 8 bases are shared with TRBD2. This CDR3 region has 14 residues. The germline gives CDR1 LGHNA, CDR2 YSLEER. CDR3 protein: CASSQDLHGGAWIF. In DNA, the CDR3 is TGCGCCAGCAGCCAAGATCTACACGGGGGGGCCTGGATCTTC.

The chain couples TRBV24-1 to TRBJ2-3; D gene unclear. The CDR3 length is 13 residues. V was cut by 5 bases and J by 7 bases, with 12 bases left in between. CDR1 and CDR2 from the germline V gene are KGHDR and SFDVKD. CDR3 residues: CATSGFGVNTQYF. The CDR3 nucleotides read TGTGCCACCAGTGGATTTGGGGTGAATACGCAGTATTTT.

This clonotype came up many times. The V and J genes are TRBV7-9 and TRBJ2-7; D may be TRBD2 (5 bases). Trimming took 2 bases from V and 4 from J, leaving 9 bases between them. This CDR3 is built from 13 residues. Germline CDR1 SEHNR, CDR2 FQNEAQ (reference sequence). The CDR3 region is CASSLNGIYEQYF. The DNA of the CDR3 is TGTGCCAGCAGCTTAAACGGGATTTACGAGCAGTACTTC. Looking up the rest from reference TRBV7-9 and TRBJ2-7 gives the full variable domain: DTGVSQNPRHKITKRGQNVTFRCDPISEHNRLYWYRQTLGQGPEFLTYFQNEAQLEKSRLLSDRFSAERPKGSFSTLEIQRTEQGDSAMYLCASSLNGIYEQYFGPGTRLTVT.

This chain uses TRBV6-5 with TRBJ2-5, with 8 bases matching TRBD1. CDR1 is MNHEY, CDR2 SVGAGI, per germline. After removal of 5 bases from V and 3 bases from J, the junction contained 8 bases not matched to a gene. The CDR3 runs 15 residues. The CDR3 sequence: CASSDPGQAKETQYF. The DNA for the CDR3 is TGTGCCAGCAGTGACCCGGGACAGGCTAAAGAGACCCAGTACTTC.

The rearrangement joins TRBV29-1 to TRBJ2-2; 7 nucleotides agree with TRBD1. The CDR3 loop spans 12 amino acids. Germline V lookup: CDR1 SQVTM, CDR2 ANQGSEA. After removal of 7 bases from V and 4 bases from J, the junction contained 3 bases not matched to a gene. The CDR3 reads CSADRSTGELFF. The CDR3, as DNA: TGCAGCGCGGACAGGTCCACCGGGGAGCTGTTTTTT.

The chain employs TRBV7-3 and TRBJ2-3; 13 nucleotides agree with TRBD2. The V gene's germline CDR1 is SGHTA and CDR2 FQGTGA. V was clipped by 4 bases and J by 6 bases; unmatched bases: 10. This CDR3 is built from 17 residues. This chain's CDR3 is CASSSQGLAGEGDTQYF. The CDR3 region has the DNA TGTGCCAGCAGCTCCCAAGGACTAGCGGGAGAAGGTGATACGCAGTATTTT.

V gene TRBV15 combines with J gene TRBJ2-5; 9 positions agree with TRBD1. V shed 1 base and J 3 bases; nucleotides not matched to a gene: 6. This CDR3 region has 16 residues. The germline V gene encodes CDR1 LNHNV and CDR2 YYDKDF (reference sequence). This chain's CDR3 is CATSRGGTGKEETQYF. As DNA, the CDR3 is TGTGCCACCAGCAGAGGGGGGACAGGGAAGGAAGAGACCCAGTACTTC.

The CDR3 DNA sequence: TGCAGCGTTGAAGATCTGGGGAGCGCCGGTGGTTGGAATGAGCAGTTCTTC. It encodes CSVEDLGSAGGWNEQFF. The chain links TRBV29-1 to TRBJ2-1; TRBD2 is a possible D gene (5 bases). The CDR3 runs 17 residues. Germline V gene data show CDR1 as SQVTM and CDR2 as ANQGSEA. Deletions cut 0 bases from V and 7 bases from J, with 22 bases between.

The chain links TRBV12-3 or TRBV12-4 to TRBJ2-1; 8 bases agree with TRBD2. V gave up 4 bases and J gave up 3 bases; unmatched junction bases: 5. The CDR3 is made up of 15 amino acids. CDR3 loop: CASSWGRGDYNEQFF. The CDR3 DNA follows: TGTGCCAGCAGTTGGGGGCGGGGGGACTACAATGAGCAGTTCTTC.